Included here is one T cell receptor beta chain sequence, with context. These data originate in a study of cytomegalovirus exposure and HLA in healthy donors. Germline V gene data show CDR1 as SGHTA and CDR2 as FQGNSA. V was clipped by 2 bases and J by 4 bases; unmatched bases: 8. The CDR3 has 16 residues. 60 Vbeta and 13 Jbeta primers were used in PCR. Data came from immunoSEQ multiplex PCR; TCRdb stores just in-frame clones and leaves some out. This sample has some 100,000 clones, with about four fifths found just once. The chain carries TRBV7-2 and TRBJ2-5, with 9 positions matching TRBD2. The clonotype was recovered from a male donor in good health and CMV-seropositive. Source material: PBMCs. The CDR3 DNA reads as TGTGCCAGCAGCTTATCCAGCGGGGGGATGGGAGAGACCCAGTACTTC. Protein: CASSLSSGGMGETQYF.